The sequence of this T cell receptor (beta chain) was determined in a study of CD8+CD57+ T cells in acquired aplastic anemia. Profiling that covered TCR beta VDJ and CDR3 relied on genomic DNA as its template. Each CDR3 protein is one row after TCRdb ran MiXCR on the reads. Here the sample spans 150,000 to 200,000 distinct CDR3 sequences, around half being singletons. The authors sequenced patients whose flow cytometry had shown CD8+CD57+ cell expansion. The enrolled patients all had severe acquired aplastic anemia. This clonotype was detected ten times or more. Germline assignment: CDR1 SGHNT and CDR2 YYREEE (reference sequence). V lost 4 bases and J 1 base, leaving 11 bases between the germline ends. The CDR3 has 14 amino acids.

This TCR derives from a human donor with aplastic anemia. The sample taken for sequencing was sorted CD4+, CD8+, or CD8+CD57+ T cells (not recorded which) from PBMCs. The chain is built from TRBV5-4 and TRBJ1-2; D call uncertain. CDR3 DNA sequence: TGTGCCAGCAGCATCCAGACGGTTAACTATGGCTACACCTTC. Protein sequence: CASSIQTVNYGYTF.